This T cell receptor (beta chain) was profiled in a study of blood T cells in healthy people across ages (dated by TCRdb to between 2015 and 2016). The study in broad terms: In model experiments, roughly one uniquely barcoded TCR beta cDNA molecule per two T cells was captured by template switching. Age-related changes in TCR beta repertoire diversity were measured in the study by deep sequencing normalized with unique cDNA molecular identifiers. Donors were grouped into four age groups: young (average 16 years), middle-aged (around 39), aged (approximately 67) and long-lived (around 80). To avoid experimental bias, donors of different ages were randomly spread across the sequencing lanes. For two donors (one aged 18 to 29 and one aged 80 or older), the study analyzed two additional independent replicas of 1 million unique cDNA reads from the same blood draw.

The library was built by means of 5' RACE. The sequencing machine was an Illumina HiSeq 2500. A second PCR of roughly 7 to 12 cycles was run with a J-beta primer mix and a sample-barcoded 5' primer. A template-switch 5' adaptor carrying 12 random nucleotides introduced a unique molecular identifier onto each TCR beta cDNA molecule. Each sample yielded at least 2.5 million CDR3-containing paired-end reads. First-strand cDNA synthesis was performed from all RNA using the Mint cDNA synthesis kit, with priming by a TRBC-specific oligonucleotide. Following uracil-DNA glycosylase treatment, all cDNA underwent a first 18-cycle PCR with the universal primers M1SS and BC2_uni_R. As for how the authors treated the data: For normalization, 1 million high-quality reads, each with a distinct molecular identifier, were randomly selected from each sample. Reads sharing molecular identifiers were discarded rather than binned into consensus sequences. MiTCR, with a Q25 quality threshold and the strictest error-elimination algorithm, was used for CDR3 identification, clonotype clustering and error correction. A nonparametric unseen species model with Euler transformation was used to estimate a lower bound on total TCR beta diversity. Starting from the raw public reads, TCRdb applied fastp trimming at Q25, assembled clones with MiXCR and retained in-frame beta chains. Each CDR3 protein appears once, grouped with its most common genes and DNA. V and J calls and clone size were set by TCRdb, not the authors. This sample lists some 750,000 distinct CDR3 sequences; 22% were detected once. The top ten clones comprise roughly a fifth of the sample.

The CDR3 holds 16 amino acids from the cysteine to the phenylalanine. Solely the CDR3 DNA is kept, with 48 bases framed from the first base. CDR1 and CDR2 are read off the germline V gene (reference sequence) as MNHEY and SMNVEV. The junction shows trimming of 5 bases on V and 9 bases on J, and the gene matches do not reach 13 bases of it. Donors were a few dozen systemically healthy Caucasian individuals from Russia aged about 6 to 100 years. Each donor gave about 9.7 milliliters of peripheral blood, drawn into EDTA-treated Vacutainer tubes. PBMCs were isolated by Ficoll-Paque density-gradient centrifugation, with at least 6 million obtained per sample. Trizol reagent was used to extract total RNA from PBMCs, with at least 5 micrograms per sample. For every donor, an aliquot of PBMCs went through flow cytometry to measure the percentages of naive CD45RAhigh/CD27high T cells. Broader findings and caveats from the paper: Observed TCR beta diversity per million T cells fell roughly linearly with age, and a significant reduction was already apparent by age about 43. Donor CMV infection status was unknown, potentially confounding age-related changes in expanded clonotypes. There was a strong correlation between observed TCR beta diversity and the percentage of naive T cells measured by flow cytometry. Compared with the aged group, the long-lived group had more naive CD4+ T cells, fewer expanded clones and increased TCR diversity, a pattern suggesting age selection. Since profiling was done on bulk unsorted PBMCs, naive and antigen-experienced compartments could not be conclusively compared. Estimates of total diversity from one million sequenced T cells were regarded as lower bounds and underestimates.

As regards this clonotype: The antigen this receptor binds is unknown. Base qualities were left out, and no much larger clone turns up one base away.

Rearrangement joined TRBV27 to TRBJ1-6; 7 nucleotides in the junction match TRBD1. The clonotype originates from a man between 70 and 80 years old in good health. The material sequenced was blood. This receptor has the CDR3 CASSTSSGQSVSPLHF. The bases are TGTGCCAGCAGTACCTCGTCGGGACAGTCCGTTTCACCCCTCCACTTT.